This T cell receptor (beta chain) was captured by sequencing in a study of blood T cell repertoires in COVID-19. Data came from immunoSEQ multiplex PCR; TCRdb stores just in-frame clones and leaves some out. The sample includes a few hundred thousand clones, 90% of them seen just once. The CDR3 totals 15 residues. Germline V lookup: CDR1 SGHTA, CDR2 FQGTGA. With 5 bases removed from V and 1 base from J, the gap between germline ends came to 12 bases. The source of this sequence is a woman aged 25 to 39 with COVID-19, enrolled during active disease. The chain joins TRBV7-3 to TRBJ2-4, with TRBD1 as a possible D gene (5 bases). The sample was peripheral blood. DNA of the CDR3: TGTGCCAGCAGCGAGTATCAGGGCGCCAAAAACATTCAGTACTTC. Amino acid sequence: CASSEYQGAKNIQYF.